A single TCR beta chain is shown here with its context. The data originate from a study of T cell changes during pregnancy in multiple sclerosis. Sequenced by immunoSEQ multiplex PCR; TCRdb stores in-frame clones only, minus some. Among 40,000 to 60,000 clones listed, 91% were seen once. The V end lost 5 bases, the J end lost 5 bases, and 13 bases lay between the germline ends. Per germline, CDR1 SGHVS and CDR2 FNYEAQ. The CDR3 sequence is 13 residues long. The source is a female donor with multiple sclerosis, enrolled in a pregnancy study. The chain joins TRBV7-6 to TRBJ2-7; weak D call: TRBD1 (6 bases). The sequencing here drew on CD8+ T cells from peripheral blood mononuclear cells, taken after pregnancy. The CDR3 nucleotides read TGTGCCAGCAGCGCGTACAGGGACCACGAGCAGTACTTC. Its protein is CASSAYRDHEQYF. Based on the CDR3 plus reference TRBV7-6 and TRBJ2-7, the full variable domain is GAGVSQSPRYKVTKRGQDVALRCDPISGHVSLYWYRQALGQGPEFLTYFNYEAQQDKSGLPNDRFSAERPEGSISTLTIQRTEQRDSAMYRCASSAYRDHEQYFGPGTRLTVT.